This T cell receptor (beta chain) was found in a study of blood T cell repertoires in COVID-19 (dated by TCRdb to about 2020). With regard to the full study: Collaborator samples came from the United States, Italy and Spain and covered acute and convalescent phases of COVID-19. The prospective study material was composed of cDNA or gDNA derived from T cells, B-cell-depleted T cells, or PBMCs. Deeply sampled blood TCRbeta repertoires from subjects exposed to, actively infected with, or recovered from COVID-19 were included in the dataset. The repertoires were released in a freely available public database intended as a resource for research on the immune response to SARS-CoV-2. Samples came from the ongoing ImmuneRACE study (first 160 participants) plus 1,254 subjects from 6 global collaborators. The sample metadata nearly always contained a de-identified subject ID, COVID-19 status, age in years and sex. HLA class I and class II types, where available, came from metadata supplied by the sample provider rather than from assay-based typing. Paper-wide results and their limitations: The amount of clinical and demographic metadata varied by source and participant and was provided uncurated.

Trimming accounts for 3 bases at V and 4 bases at J, while the number of junction bases matched to no gene is 5. According to the germline V gene, CDR1 reads KGHSH and CDR2 reads LQKENI. The CDR3 covers 15 residues, taking in both the cysteine and the phenylalanine. Kept here is only the CDR3 DNA, which spans 45 bases and is read in frame from base 1. Remarks on this clone: The antigen it recognizes is unknown. No much larger clone exists at a distance of one base, and base qualities are not known.

The collaborating institutions used their own protocols to collect whole blood in K2EDTA tubes. For TCRbeta analysis, collaborators shipped samples as frozen whole blood, isolated PBMCs, or DNA extracted from either of those sample types. TCRbeta CDR3 regions were amplified from genomic DNA by means of the immunoSEQ Assay, a bias-controlled multiplex PCR. In the original analysis: The number of nucleated cells in each sample was estimated from the amplification of reference gene primers within the assay. To quantify the absolute abundance of each unique TCRbeta CDR3 rearrangement, sequence reads were collapsed and filtered. For each sample, productive Simpson clonality was calculated by taking the square root of Simpson's diversity index across productive rearrangements. TCRdb obtained this table from immuneACCESS and retained in-frame rearrangements with V and J assigned. These tables miss some clones; where compared with another copy, unresolved V genes account for less than half of the shortfall, and the remainder is unexplained. The V and J calls and clone size come from that table; D and trimming were worked out from the DNA. The sample table lists approximately 170,000 clones, under 80% of them with a count of one. The ten largest clonotypes hold around 3% of the sample.

The receptor was derived from a woman of 80 years or more with acute or convalescent COVID-19. The sample taken for sequencing was peripheral blood. Recombination connected TRBV18 to TRBJ2-2, and TRBD2 aligns with 7 junction nucleotides. Read as DNA, the sequence is TGTGCCAGCTCACCCTGGAGGGAGGGCACCGGGGAGCTGTTTTTT. The encoded protein is CASSPWREGTGELFF.